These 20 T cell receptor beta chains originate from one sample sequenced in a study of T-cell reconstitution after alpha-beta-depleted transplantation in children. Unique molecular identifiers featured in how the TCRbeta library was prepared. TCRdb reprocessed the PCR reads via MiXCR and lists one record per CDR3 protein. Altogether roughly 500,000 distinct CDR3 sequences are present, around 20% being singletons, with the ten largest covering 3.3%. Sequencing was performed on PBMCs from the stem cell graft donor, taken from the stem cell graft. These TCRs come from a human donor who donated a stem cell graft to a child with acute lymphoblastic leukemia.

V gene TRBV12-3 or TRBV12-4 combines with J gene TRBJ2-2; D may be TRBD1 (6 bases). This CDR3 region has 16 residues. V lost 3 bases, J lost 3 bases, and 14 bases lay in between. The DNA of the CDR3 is TGTGCCAGCAGTTTCAGCATAGGGGGTGACACCGGGGAGCTGTTTTTT. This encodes CASSFSIGGDTGELFF.

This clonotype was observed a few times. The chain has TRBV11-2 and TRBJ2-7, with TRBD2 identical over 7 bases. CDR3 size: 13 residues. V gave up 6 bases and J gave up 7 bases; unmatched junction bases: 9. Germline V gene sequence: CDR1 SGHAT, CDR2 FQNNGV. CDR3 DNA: TGTGCCAGCAGGGGGGGGAGGCTTGGGGAGCAGTACTTC. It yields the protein CASRGGRLGEQYF. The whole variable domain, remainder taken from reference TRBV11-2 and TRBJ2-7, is EAGVAQSPRYKIIEKRQSVAFWCNPISGHATLYWYQQILGQGPKLLIQFQNNGVVDDSQLPKDRFSAERLKGVDSTLKIQPAKLEDSAVYLCASRGGRLGEQYFGPGTRLTVT.

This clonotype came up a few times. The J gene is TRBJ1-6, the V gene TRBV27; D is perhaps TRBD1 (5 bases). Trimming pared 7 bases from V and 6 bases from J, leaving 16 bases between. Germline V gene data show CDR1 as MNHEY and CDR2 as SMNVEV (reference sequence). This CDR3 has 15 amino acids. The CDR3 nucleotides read TGTGCCAGCACCCTAAGGTCCAGGGCTAATTCACCCCTCCACTTT. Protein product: CASTLRSRANSPLHF.

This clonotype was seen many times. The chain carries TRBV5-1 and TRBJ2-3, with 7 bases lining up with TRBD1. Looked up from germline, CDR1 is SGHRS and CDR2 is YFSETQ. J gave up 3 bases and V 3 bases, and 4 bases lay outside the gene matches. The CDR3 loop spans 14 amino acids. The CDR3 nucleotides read TGCGCCAGCAGCTCGGGACAGTTTACAGATACGCAGTATTTT. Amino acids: CASSSGQFTDTQYF.

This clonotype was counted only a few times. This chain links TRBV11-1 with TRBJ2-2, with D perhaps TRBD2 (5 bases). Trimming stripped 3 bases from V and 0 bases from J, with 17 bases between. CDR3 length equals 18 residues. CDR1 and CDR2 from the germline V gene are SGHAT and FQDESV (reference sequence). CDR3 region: CASSFIGGLIANTGELFF. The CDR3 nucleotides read TGTGCCAGCAGCTTCATAGGCGGACTCATAGCGAACACCGGGGAGCTGTTTTTT. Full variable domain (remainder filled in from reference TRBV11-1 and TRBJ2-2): EAEVAQSPRYKITEKSQAVAFWCDPISGHATLYWYRQILGQGPELLVQFQDESVVDDSQLPKDRFSAERLKGVDSTLKIQPAELGDSAMYLCASSFIGGLIANTGELFFGEGSRLTVL.

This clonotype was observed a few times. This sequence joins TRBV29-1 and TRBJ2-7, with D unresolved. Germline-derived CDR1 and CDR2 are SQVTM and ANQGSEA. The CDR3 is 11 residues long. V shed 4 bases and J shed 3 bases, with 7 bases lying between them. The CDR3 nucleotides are TGCAGCGTTGGCCAGTACTACGAGCAGTACTTC. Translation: CSVGQYYEQYF.

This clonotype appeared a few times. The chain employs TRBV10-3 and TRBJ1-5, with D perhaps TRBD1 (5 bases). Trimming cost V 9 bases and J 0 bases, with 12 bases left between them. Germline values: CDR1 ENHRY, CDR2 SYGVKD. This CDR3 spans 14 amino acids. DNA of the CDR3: TGTGCCATTGGCATTGGGGCTAGCAATCAGCCCCAGCATTTT. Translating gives CAIGIGASNQPQHF.

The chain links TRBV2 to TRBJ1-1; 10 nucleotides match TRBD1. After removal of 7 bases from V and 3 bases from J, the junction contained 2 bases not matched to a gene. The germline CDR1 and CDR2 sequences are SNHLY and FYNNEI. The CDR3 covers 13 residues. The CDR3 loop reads CASTGQGYTEAFF. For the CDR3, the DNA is TGTGCCAGCACGGGACAGGGGTACACTGAAGCTTTCTTT.

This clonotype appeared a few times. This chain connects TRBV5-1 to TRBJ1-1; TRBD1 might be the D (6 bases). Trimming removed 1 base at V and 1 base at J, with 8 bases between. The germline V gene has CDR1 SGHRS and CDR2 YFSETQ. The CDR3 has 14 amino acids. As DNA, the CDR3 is TGCGCCAGCAGCTTGAGACAGGCGAACACTGAAGCTTTCTTT. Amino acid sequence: CASSLRQANTEAFF.

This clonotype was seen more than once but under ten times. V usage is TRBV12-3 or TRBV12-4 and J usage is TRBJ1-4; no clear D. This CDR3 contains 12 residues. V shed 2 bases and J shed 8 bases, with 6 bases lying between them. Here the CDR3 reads CASSLSREKLFF. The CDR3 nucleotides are TGTGCCAGCAGTTTATCCCGGGAAAAACTGTTTTTT.

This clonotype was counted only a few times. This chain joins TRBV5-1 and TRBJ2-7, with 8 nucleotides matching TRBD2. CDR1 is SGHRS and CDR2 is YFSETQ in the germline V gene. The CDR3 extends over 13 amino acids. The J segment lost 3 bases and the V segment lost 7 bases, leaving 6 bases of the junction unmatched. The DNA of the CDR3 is TGCGCCAGCGGACTAGCTGCCCACTACGAGCAGTACTTC. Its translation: CASGLAAHYEQYF. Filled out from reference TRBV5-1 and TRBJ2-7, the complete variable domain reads KAGVTQTPRYLIKTRGQQVTLSCSPISGHRSVSWYQQTPGQGLQFLFEYFSETQRNKGNFPGRFSGRQFSNSRSEMNVSTLELGDSALYLCASGLAAHYEQYFGPGTRLTVT.

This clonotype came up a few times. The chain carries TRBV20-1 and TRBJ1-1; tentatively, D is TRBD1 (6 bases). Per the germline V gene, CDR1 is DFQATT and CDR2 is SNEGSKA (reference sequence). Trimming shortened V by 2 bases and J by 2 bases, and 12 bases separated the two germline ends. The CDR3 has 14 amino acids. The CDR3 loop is CSARSRQANTEAFF. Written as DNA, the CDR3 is TGCAGTGCTAGAAGTAGACAGGCCAACACTGAAGCTTTCTTT.

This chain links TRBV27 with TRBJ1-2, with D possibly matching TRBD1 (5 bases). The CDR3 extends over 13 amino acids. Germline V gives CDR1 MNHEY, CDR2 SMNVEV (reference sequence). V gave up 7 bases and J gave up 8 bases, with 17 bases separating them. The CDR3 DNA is TGTGCCAGCACCGAAGGGTCAGGGTTCGGCTACACCTTC. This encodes CASTEGSGFGYTF.

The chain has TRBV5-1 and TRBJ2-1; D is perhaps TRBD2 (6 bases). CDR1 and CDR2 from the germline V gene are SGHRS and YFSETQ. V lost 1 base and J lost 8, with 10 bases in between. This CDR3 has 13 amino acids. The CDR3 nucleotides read TGCGCCAGCAGCTTGACTAGCTCGGATGAGCAGTTCTTC. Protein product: CASSLTSSDEQFF.

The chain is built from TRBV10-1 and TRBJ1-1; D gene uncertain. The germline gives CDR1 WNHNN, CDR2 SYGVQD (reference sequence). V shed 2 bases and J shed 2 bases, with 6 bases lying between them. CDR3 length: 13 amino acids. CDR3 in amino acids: CASSEGGNTEAFF. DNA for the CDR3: TGCGCCAGCAGTGAGGGCGGAAACACTGAAGCTTTCTTT.

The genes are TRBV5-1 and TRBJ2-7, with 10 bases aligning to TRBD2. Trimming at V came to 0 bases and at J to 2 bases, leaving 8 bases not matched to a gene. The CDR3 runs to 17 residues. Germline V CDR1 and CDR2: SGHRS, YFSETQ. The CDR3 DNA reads TGCGCCAGCAGCTTGGCTGGTCGAGCGGGAGGGCCCTACGAGCAGTACTTC. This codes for CASSLAGRAGGPYEQYF.

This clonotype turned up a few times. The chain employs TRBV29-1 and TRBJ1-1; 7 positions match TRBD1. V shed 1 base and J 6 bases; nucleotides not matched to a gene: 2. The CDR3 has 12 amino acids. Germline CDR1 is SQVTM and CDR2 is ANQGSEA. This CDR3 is CSVEVGGPEAFF. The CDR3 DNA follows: TGCAGCGTTGAAGTAGGGGGCCCTGAAGCTTTCTTT.

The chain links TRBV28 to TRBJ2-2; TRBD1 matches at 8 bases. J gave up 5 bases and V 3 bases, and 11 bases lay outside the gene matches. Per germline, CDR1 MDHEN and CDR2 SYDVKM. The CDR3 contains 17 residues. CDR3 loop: CASSFAGGSLRTGELFF. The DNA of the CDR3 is TGTGCCAGCAGTTTTGCAGGGGGCAGTTTAAGGACCGGGGAGCTGTTTTTT.

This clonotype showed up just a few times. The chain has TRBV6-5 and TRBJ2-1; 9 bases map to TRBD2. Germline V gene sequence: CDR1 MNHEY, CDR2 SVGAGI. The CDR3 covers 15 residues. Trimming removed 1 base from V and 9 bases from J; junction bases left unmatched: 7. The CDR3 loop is CASSYWAGGSPEQFF. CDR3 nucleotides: TGTGCCAGCAGTTACTGGGCGGGAGGGAGTCCTGAGCAGTTCTTC.

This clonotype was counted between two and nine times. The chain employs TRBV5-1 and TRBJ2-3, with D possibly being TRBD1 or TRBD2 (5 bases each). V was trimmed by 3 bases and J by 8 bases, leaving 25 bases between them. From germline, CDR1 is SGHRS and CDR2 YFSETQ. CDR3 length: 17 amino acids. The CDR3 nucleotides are TGCGCCAGCAGCTCGGGGACGGCTCACCCCCTCTTTGGTACGCAGTATTTT. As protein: CASSSGTAHPLFGTQYF.